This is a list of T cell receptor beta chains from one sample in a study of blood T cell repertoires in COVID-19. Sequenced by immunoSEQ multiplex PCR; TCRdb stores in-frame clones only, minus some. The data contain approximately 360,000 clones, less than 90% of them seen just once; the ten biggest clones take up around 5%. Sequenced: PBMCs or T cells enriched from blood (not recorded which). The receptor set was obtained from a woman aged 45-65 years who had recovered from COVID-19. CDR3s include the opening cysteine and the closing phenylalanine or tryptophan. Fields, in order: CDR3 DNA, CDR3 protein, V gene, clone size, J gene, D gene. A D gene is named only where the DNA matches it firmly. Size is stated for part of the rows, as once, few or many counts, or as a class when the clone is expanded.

cdr3_nt: TGTGCCAGCACCTTGGACACGATTAATGAAAAACTGTTTTTT; cdr3_aa: CASTLDTINEKLFF; v_call: TRBV6-5; clone_size: -; j_call: TRBJ1-4; d_call: -
cdr3_nt: TGTGCCAGCAGCCCAGGGGTGGGCACTGAAGCTTTCTTT; cdr3_aa: CASSPGVGTEAFF; v_call: TRBV12-3/TRBV12-4; clone_size: -; j_call: TRBJ1-1; d_call: -
cdr3_nt: TGCGCCAGCAGCTTGAGACTAGCGGGAGAGACCCATGAGCAGTTCTTC; cdr3_aa: CASSLRLAGETHEQFF; v_call: TRBV5-1; clone_size: -; j_call: TRBJ2-1; d_call: TRBD2
cdr3_nt: TGTGCCAGCAGCTTATTAGGGACAGAATCTAGCACAGATACGCAGTATTTT; cdr3_aa: CASSLLGTESSTDTQYF; v_call: TRBV7-2; clone_size: -; j_call: TRBJ2-3; d_call: TRBD1
cdr3_nt: TGCAGCGTTGCTGAGGGCAATCAGCCCCAGCATTTT; cdr3_aa: CSVAEGNQPQHF; v_call: TRBV29-1; clone_size: -; j_call: TRBJ1-5; d_call: -
cdr3_nt: TGTGCCAGCACCGGGACAGGGGCCCCTCCAGAGACCCAGTACTTC; cdr3_aa: CASTGTGAPPETQYF; v_call: TRBV2; clone_size: -; j_call: TRBJ2-5; d_call: TRBD1
cdr3_nt: TGCGCCAGCAGCCAAGATCCCAGGGCGTATGGCTACACCTTC; cdr3_aa: CASSQDPRAYGYTF; v_call: TRBV4-1; clone_size: once; j_call: TRBJ1-2; d_call: -
cdr3_nt: TGCGCCAGCAGCCAAGCAACAGGGATTGGCTCTGAAGCTTTCTTT; cdr3_aa: CASSQATGIGSEAFF; v_call: TRBV4-3; clone_size: once; j_call: TRBJ1-1; d_call: -
cdr3_nt: TGTGCCAGTAGTATTGGAGGGGTTAAACAGCCCCAGCATTTT; cdr3_aa: CASSIGGVKQPQHF; v_call: TRBV19; clone_size: -; j_call: TRBJ1-5; d_call: -
cdr3_nt: TGTGCCAGCAGCTTTACAGGGACTGAAGCTTTCTTT; cdr3_aa: CASSFTGTEAFF; v_call: TRBV7-8; clone_size: -; j_call: TRBJ1-1; d_call: -
cdr3_nt: TGTGCCAGCAGCTTAGGACAGGGTAGACAGACCCAGTACTTC; cdr3_aa: CASSLGQGRQTQYF; v_call: TRBV7-6; clone_size: once; j_call: TRBJ2-5; d_call: TRBD1
cdr3_nt: TGTGCCACTAGGGGGCTGGATGAAAAACTGTTTTTT; cdr3_aa: CATRGLDEKLFF; v_call: TRBV10-3; clone_size: -; j_call: TRBJ1-4; d_call: TRBD1
cdr3_nt: TGTGCCATCCTAACTAGCGGGAGCTCCTACGAGCAGTACTTC; cdr3_aa: CAILTSGSSYEQYF; v_call: TRBV21-1; clone_size: -; j_call: TRBJ2-7; d_call: -
cdr3_nt: TGTGCCAGCAGCACCTTGACAGGGGGCTATGGCTACACCTTC; cdr3_aa: CASSTLTGGYGYTF; v_call: TRBV6-1; clone_size: -; j_call: TRBJ1-2; d_call: TRBD1
cdr3_nt: TGCAGCGTTAGCCATAATGAAAAACTGTTTTTT; cdr3_aa: CSVSHNEKLFF; v_call: TRBV29-1; clone_size: -; j_call: TRBJ1-4; d_call: -
cdr3_nt: TGTGCCACCAGTGACCCAGATCTAGCGGGAGGGACAGATACGCAGTATTTT; cdr3_aa: CATSDPDLAGGTDTQYF; v_call: TRBV24-1; clone_size: few; j_call: TRBJ2-3; d_call: TRBD2
cdr3_nt: TGTGCCAGCAAGGAGGCAGGAGACTACTATGGCTACACCTTC; cdr3_aa: CASKEAGDYYGYTF; v_call: TRBV25-1; clone_size: few; j_call: TRBJ1-2; d_call: -
cdr3_nt: TGCGCCAGCAGTCTGGCCGGGACAGGGTTGGACTATGGCTACACCTTC; cdr3_aa: CASSLAGTGLDYGYTF; v_call: TRBV10-1; clone_size: once; j_call: TRBJ1-2; d_call: TRBD1
cdr3_nt: TGCGCCAGCAGCTTGGGCGGGGGGTGGACGAACACTGAAGCTTTCTTT; cdr3_aa: CASSLGGGWTNTEAFF; v_call: TRBV5-1; clone_size: -; j_call: TRBJ1-1; d_call: -
cdr3_nt: TGCAGTGCTAGTGGACTAGCGGAGTACAATGAGCAGTTCTTC; cdr3_aa: CSASGLAEYNEQFF; v_call: TRBV20-1; clone_size: -; j_call: TRBJ2-1; d_call: TRBD2
cdr3_nt: TGCGCCAGCAGCTTGACAGGGGGCGCTGAAAAACTGTTTTTT; cdr3_aa: CASSLTGGAEKLFF; v_call: TRBV5-1; clone_size: few; j_call: TRBJ1-4; d_call: TRBD1
cdr3_nt: TGTGCCAGCAGCTTAAGATACAGGGACACTGAAGCTTTCTTT; cdr3_aa: CASSLRYRDTEAFF; v_call: TRBV7-2; clone_size: -; j_call: TRBJ1-1; d_call: -
cdr3_nt: TGTGCCAGCAGCAGAAGGGGGGGGAGCTCCTATAATTCACCCCTCCACTTT; cdr3_aa: CASSRRGGSSYNSPLHF; v_call: TRBV11-3; clone_size: -; j_call: TRBJ1-6; d_call: -
cdr3_nt: TGTGCCAGCAGCTTGGGGGGGGCCCTGGGCAATGAGCAGTTCTTC; cdr3_aa: CASSLGGALGNEQFF; v_call: TRBV7-9; clone_size: once; j_call: TRBJ2-1; d_call: -
cdr3_nt: TGTGCCAGCACCATTGCGGGGGGCGCACACTATGGCTACACCTTC; cdr3_aa: CASTIAGGAHYGYTF; v_call: TRBV5-4; clone_size: -; j_call: TRBJ1-2; d_call: -
cdr3_nt: TGTGCCAGCAGCCAAGGGGTAGCTCTAGCCAAAAACATTCAGTACTTC; cdr3_aa: CASSQGVALAKNIQYF; v_call: TRBV3-1/TRBV3-2; clone_size: -; j_call: TRBJ2-4; d_call: -
cdr3_nt: TGTGCCATCGAGGCGGCCCACTATGGCTACACCTTC; cdr3_aa: CAIEAAHYGYTF; v_call: TRBV19; clone_size: once; j_call: TRBJ1-2; d_call: -
cdr3_nt: TGCAGTGCTAGTTCCGAGACCTACGAGCAGTACTTC; cdr3_aa: CSASSETYEQYF; v_call: TRBV20-1; clone_size: few; j_call: TRBJ2-7; d_call: -
cdr3_nt: TGTGCCACCAGTGATTTTTACGATAGCTACAATGAGCAGTTCTTC; cdr3_aa: CATSDFYDSYNEQFF; v_call: TRBV24-1; clone_size: -; j_call: TRBJ2-1; d_call: -
cdr3_nt: TGTGCCAGCAGCCTACTAGCGGGAGTGCGCGAGCAGTACTTC; cdr3_aa: CASSLLAGVREQYF; v_call: TRBV28; clone_size: -; j_call: TRBJ2-7; d_call: TRBD2
cdr3_nt: TGTGCCTCGGATTGGGTCGGAGTCGAGCAGTACTTC; cdr3_aa: CASDWVGVEQYF; v_call: TRBV30; clone_size: -; j_call: TRBJ2-7; d_call: -
cdr3_nt: TGTGCCAGCAGCAAAGCCCTCGGGACAGGGCGATACGAGCAGTACTTC; cdr3_aa: CASSKALGTGRYEQYF; v_call: TRBV7-8; clone_size: -; j_call: TRBJ2-7; d_call: TRBD1
cdr3_nt: TGTGCCAGCAGCCCCACTGGGGCCGGCTATGGCTACACCTTC; cdr3_aa: CASSPTGAGYGYTF; v_call: TRBV3-1/TRBV3-2; clone_size: once; j_call: TRBJ1-2; d_call: -
cdr3_nt: TGTGCCAGCAGCCCAGCAGGGGCCAGGGCATATGGCTACACCTTC; cdr3_aa: CASSPAGARAYGYTF; v_call: TRBV7-9; clone_size: -; j_call: TRBJ1-2; d_call: -
cdr3_nt: TGTGCCATCAGTTTCCCGGACAGGACTACTAACTATGGCTACACCTTC; cdr3_aa: CAISFPDRTTNYGYTF; v_call: TRBV10-3; clone_size: -; j_call: TRBJ1-2; d_call: TRBD1
cdr3_nt: TGTGCCTGGAGTGTACAGGGGTCTCCCAATCAGCCCCAGCATTTT; cdr3_aa: CAWSVQGSPNQPQHF; v_call: TRBV30; clone_size: -; j_call: TRBJ1-5; d_call: TRBD1
cdr3_nt: TGTGCCAGCAGCGTGACTAGCGGGAACACCGGGGAGCTGTTTTTT; cdr3_aa: CASSVTSGNTGELFF; v_call: TRBV9; clone_size: -; j_call: TRBJ2-2; d_call: TRBD2
cdr3_nt: TGTGCCAGCAAAAAATTTCAAGGGGGACAGAGACCTAGCAATCAGCCCCAGCATTTT; cdr3_aa: CASKKFQGGQRPSNQPQHF; v_call: TRBV9; clone_size: -; j_call: TRBJ1-5; d_call: TRBD1
cdr3_nt: TGTGCCATCAGTGAGGCGGGGACAGCGAACACCGGGGAGCTGTTTTTT; cdr3_aa: CAISEAGTANTGELFF; v_call: TRBV10-3; clone_size: -; j_call: TRBJ2-2; d_call: -
cdr3_nt: TGTGCCAGCAGCGCGAACCAGGGACAGGGTGGGGGAGAGACCCAGTACTTC; cdr3_aa: CASSANQGQGGGETQYF; v_call: TRBV9; clone_size: once; j_call: TRBJ2-5; d_call: TRBD1
cdr3_nt: TGTGCCAGTAGTGCCAACAGGAACTATGGCTACACCTTC; cdr3_aa: CASSANRNYGYTF; v_call: TRBV19; clone_size: once; j_call: TRBJ1-2; d_call: -
cdr3_nt: TGCAGCGTTCTAGGACTAGCGGGAGGTCGAAGCTCCTACGAGCAGTACTTC; cdr3_aa: CSVLGLAGGRSSYEQYF; v_call: TRBV29-1; clone_size: -; j_call: TRBJ2-7; d_call: TRBD2
cdr3_nt: TGTGCCAGCAGCTTAGGGGGACTAGCGGGAGGCCTAAATACGCAGTATTTT; cdr3_aa: CASSLGGLAGGLNTQYF; v_call: TRBV11-2; clone_size: few; j_call: TRBJ2-3; d_call: TRBD2
cdr3_nt: TGTGCCAGCAGTTTTGGACAGGGGGCGGACGAGCAGTACTTC; cdr3_aa: CASSFGQGADEQYF; v_call: TRBV6-5; clone_size: few; j_call: TRBJ2-7; d_call: TRBD1
cdr3_nt: TGCAGCGTTGCTAGGGGGCTGAACACTGAAGCTTTCTTT; cdr3_aa: CSVARGLNTEAFF; v_call: TRBV29-1; clone_size: -; j_call: TRBJ1-1; d_call: TRBD1
cdr3_nt: TGTGCCAGCAGCTTTGGGAGGTCCCTCGGCCTAAGCTCCTACGAGCAGTACTTC; cdr3_aa: CASSFGRSLGLSSYEQYF; v_call: TRBV5-5; clone_size: -; j_call: TRBJ2-7; d_call: -
cdr3_nt: TGTGCCAGCAGTTACAGTGGGACACCTCGAAACACCATATATTTT; cdr3_aa: CASSYSGTPRNTIYF; v_call: TRBV6-6; clone_size: -; j_call: TRBJ1-3; d_call: -
cdr3_nt: TGTGCCAGCAGTTCCGGGAACGACTATGGCTACACCTTC; cdr3_aa: CASSSGNDYGYTF; v_call: TRBV12-3/TRBV12-4; clone_size: -; j_call: TRBJ1-2; d_call: -
cdr3_nt: TGTGCCAGCAGCCCTTACCCATTAGCGGGGGGTTCCTACGAGCAGTACTTC; cdr3_aa: CASSPYPLAGGSYEQYF; v_call: TRBV7-6; clone_size: -; j_call: TRBJ2-7; d_call: TRBD2
cdr3_nt: TGTGCCAGCAGCTCGTCAGGGGGCGAGAACTATGGCTACACCTTC; cdr3_aa: CASSSSGGENYGYTF; v_call: TRBV7-9; clone_size: -; j_call: TRBJ1-2; d_call: TRBD1
cdr3_nt: TGTGCCAGCAGTTTCTTCGACAGGGGATCGGCGCCCCAGCATTTT; cdr3_aa: CASSFFDRGSAPQHF; v_call: TRBV28; clone_size: -; j_call: TRBJ1-5; d_call: TRBD1
cdr3_nt: TGTGCCAACCGACCGGACCACGGGGCCTACGAGCAGTACTTC; cdr3_aa: CANRPDHGAYEQYF; v_call: TRBV6-5; clone_size: -; j_call: TRBJ2-7; d_call: -
cdr3_nt: TGTGCCAGCAGTCCCCACTTTCCCGGAGACTATGGCTACACCTTC; cdr3_aa: CASSPHFPGDYGYTF; v_call: TRBV25-1; clone_size: -; j_call: TRBJ1-2; d_call: -
cdr3_nt: TGTGCCAGCAGCCACGGACAGGGAACTTATGGCTACACCTTC; cdr3_aa: CASSHGQGTYGYTF; v_call: TRBV5-4; clone_size: -; j_call: TRBJ1-2; d_call: TRBD1
cdr3_nt: TGCAGTGCTAGAGTTCGGTGGGAGCAGTACTTC; cdr3_aa: CSARVRWEQYF; v_call: TRBV20-1; clone_size: -; j_call: TRBJ2-7; d_call: -